This T cell receptor (beta chain) was captured by sequencing in a study of T cell responses to AZD1222 COVID-19 vaccine. Trimming took 4 bases from V and 9 from J, leaving 17 bases between them. The CDR3 runs to 15 residues. Germline loops: CDR1 SGHRS, CDR2 YFSETQ. Study observations and caveats: The study found Spike-specific TCR breadth and depth rose after two AZD1222 doses.

In regard to this clone: What it binds is unknown.

TCRdb keeps only in-frame clones here, not all; method: immunoSEQ multiplex PCR. The data show around 130,000 clones, with roughly 93% seen just once and 2.5% to 4% held by the top ten. This TCR was recovered from an adult in good health. The sample was peripheral blood, taken on day 0 of AZD1222 vaccination. The J gene is TRBJ1-6, the V gene TRBV5-1; perhaps TRBD1 as D (5 bases). CDR3 loop: CASSPSPGEGSPLHF. The CDR3 coding sequence is TGCGCCAGCAGCCCATCCCCGGGGGAGGGTTCACCCCTCCACTTT.